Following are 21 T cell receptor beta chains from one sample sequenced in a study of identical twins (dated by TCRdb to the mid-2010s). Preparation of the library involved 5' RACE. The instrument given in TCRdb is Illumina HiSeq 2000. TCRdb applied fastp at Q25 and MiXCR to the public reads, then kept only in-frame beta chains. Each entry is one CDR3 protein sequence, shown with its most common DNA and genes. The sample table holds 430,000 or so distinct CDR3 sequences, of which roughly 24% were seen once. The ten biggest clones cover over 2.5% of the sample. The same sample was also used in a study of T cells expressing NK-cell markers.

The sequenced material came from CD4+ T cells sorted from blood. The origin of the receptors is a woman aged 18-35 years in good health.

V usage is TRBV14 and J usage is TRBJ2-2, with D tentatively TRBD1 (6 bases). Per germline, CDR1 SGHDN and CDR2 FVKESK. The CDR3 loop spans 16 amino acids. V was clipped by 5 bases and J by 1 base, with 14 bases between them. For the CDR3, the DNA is TGTGCCAGCAGCAAATACAGGGTTGGGAACACCGGGGAGCTGTTTTTT. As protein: CASSKYRVGNTGELFF.

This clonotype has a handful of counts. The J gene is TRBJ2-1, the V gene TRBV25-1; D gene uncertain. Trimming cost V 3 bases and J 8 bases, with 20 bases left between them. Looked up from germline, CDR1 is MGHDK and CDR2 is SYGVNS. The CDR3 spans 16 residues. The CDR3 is CASSDTITNDVDEQFF. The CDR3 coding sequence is TGTGCCAGCAGTGACACTATAACTAACGACGTCGATGAGCAGTTCTTC.

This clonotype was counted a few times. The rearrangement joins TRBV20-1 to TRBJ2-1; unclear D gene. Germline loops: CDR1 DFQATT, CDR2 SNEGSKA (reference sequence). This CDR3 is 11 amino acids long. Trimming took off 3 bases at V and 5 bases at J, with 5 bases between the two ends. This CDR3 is CSARAHNEQFF. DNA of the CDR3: TGCAGTGCTAGGGCGCACAATGAGCAGTTCTTC.

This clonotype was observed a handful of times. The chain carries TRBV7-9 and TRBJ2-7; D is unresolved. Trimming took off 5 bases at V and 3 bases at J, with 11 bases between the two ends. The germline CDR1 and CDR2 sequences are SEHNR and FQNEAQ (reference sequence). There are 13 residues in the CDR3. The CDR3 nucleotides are TGTGCCAGCAGCCCCTTCGCCCACTACGAGCAGTACTTC. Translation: CASSPFAHYEQYF.

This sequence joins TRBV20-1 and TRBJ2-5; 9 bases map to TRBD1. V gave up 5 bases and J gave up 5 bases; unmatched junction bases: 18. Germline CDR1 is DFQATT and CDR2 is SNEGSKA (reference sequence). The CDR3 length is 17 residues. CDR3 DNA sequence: TGCAGTGCTCCTCGCGCGGACAGGGGTATAGGGGGGGAGACCCAGTACTTC. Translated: CSAPRADRGIGGETQYF.

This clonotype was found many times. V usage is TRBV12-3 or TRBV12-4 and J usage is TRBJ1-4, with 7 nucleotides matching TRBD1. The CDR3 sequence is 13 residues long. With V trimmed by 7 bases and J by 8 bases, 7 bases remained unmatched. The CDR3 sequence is CASKTGYEEKLFF. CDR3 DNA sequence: TGTGCCAGCAAGACAGGGTACGAAGAAAAACTGTTTTTT.

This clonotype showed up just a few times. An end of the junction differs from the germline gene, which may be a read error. CDR3: CASSLHHETQYF. For the CDR3, the DNA is TGTGCCAGCAGCTTGCACCACGAGACCCAGTACTTC. V gene TRBV5-5 combines with J gene TRBJ2-5; D unclear. Germline lookup yields CDR1 SGHKS and CDR2 YYEKEE (reference sequence). This CDR3 region has 12 residues.

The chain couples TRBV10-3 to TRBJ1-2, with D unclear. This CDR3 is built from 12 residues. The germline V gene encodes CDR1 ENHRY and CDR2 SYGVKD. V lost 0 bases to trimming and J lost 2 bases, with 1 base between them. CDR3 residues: CAISESNYGYTF. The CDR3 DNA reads TGTGCCATCAGTGAGTCGAACTATGGCTACACCTTC.

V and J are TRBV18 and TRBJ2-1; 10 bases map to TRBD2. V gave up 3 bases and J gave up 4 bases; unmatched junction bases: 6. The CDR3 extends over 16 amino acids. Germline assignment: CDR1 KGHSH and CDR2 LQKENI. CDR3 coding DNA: TGTGCCAGCTCACCCCCTTTAGCGGGGGGTTACAATGAGCAGTTCTTC. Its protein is CASSPPLAGGYNEQFF.

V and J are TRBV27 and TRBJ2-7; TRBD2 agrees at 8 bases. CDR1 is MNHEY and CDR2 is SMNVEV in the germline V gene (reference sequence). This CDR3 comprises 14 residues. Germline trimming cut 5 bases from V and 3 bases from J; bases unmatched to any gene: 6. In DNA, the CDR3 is TGTGCCAGCAGTAAGCGGGAGCTAAGCTACGAGCAGTACTTC. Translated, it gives CASSKRELSYEQYF.

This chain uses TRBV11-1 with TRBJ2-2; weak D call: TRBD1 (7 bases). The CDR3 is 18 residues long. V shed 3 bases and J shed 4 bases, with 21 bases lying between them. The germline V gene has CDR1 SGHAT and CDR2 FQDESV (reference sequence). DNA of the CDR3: TGTGCCAGCAGCTTCATCCCCCAGGGGGGCAGAAGCACCGGGGAGCTGTTTTTT. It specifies CASSFIPQGGRSTGELFF.

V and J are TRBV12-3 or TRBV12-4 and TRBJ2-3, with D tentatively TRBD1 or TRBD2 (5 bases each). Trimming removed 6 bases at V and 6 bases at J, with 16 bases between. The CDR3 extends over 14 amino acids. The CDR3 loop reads CASRFAGTKDTQYF. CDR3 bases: TGTGCCAGCAGATTCGCCGGGACCAAGGATACGCAGTATTTT.

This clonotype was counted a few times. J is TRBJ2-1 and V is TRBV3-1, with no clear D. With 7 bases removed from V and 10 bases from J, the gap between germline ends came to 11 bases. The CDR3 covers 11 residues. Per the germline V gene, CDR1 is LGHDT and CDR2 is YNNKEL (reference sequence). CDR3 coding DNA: TGTGCCAGCATGGGGTCGACGGAGCAGTTCTTC. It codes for CASMGSTEQFF.

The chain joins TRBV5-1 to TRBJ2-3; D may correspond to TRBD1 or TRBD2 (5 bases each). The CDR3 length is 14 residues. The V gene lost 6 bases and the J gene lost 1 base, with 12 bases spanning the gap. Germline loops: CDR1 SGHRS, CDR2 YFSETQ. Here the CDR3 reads CASTSGTGTDTQYF. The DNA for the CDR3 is TGCGCCAGCACCTCCGGGACGGGCACAGATACGCAGTATTTT.

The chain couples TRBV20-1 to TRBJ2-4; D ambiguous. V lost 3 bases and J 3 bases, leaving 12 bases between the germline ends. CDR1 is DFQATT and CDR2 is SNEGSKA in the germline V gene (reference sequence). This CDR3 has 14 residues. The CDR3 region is CSAREQSYKNIQYF. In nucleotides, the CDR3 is TGCAGTGCTAGGGAACAGAGCTACAAAAACATTCAGTACTTC.

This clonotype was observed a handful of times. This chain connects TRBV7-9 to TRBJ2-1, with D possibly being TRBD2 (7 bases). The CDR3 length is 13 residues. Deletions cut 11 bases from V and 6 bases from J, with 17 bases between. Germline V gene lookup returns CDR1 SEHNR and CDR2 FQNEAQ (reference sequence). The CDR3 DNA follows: TGTGCCGGGGGGGGCGCGGGGGCCAATGAGCAGTTCTTC. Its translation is CAGGGAGANEQFF.

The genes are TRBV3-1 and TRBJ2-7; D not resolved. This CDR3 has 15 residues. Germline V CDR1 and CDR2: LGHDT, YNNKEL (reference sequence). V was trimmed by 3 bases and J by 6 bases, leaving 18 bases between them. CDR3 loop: CASSQYGGGPLEQYF. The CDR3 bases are TGTGCCAGCAGCCAGTATGGTGGTGGGCCCCTCGAGCAGTACTTC.

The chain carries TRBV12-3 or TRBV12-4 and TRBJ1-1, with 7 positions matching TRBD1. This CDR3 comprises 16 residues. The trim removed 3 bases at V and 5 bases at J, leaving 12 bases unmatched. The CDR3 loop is CASSLAGHRGLTEAFF. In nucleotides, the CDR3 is TGTGCCAGCAGTTTGGCTGGACACAGGGGCTTAACTGAAGCTTTCTTT.

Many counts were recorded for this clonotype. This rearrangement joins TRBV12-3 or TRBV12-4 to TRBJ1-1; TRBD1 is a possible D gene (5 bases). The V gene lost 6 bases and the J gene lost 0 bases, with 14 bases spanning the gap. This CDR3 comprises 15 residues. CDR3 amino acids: CASSRTGGMNTEAFF. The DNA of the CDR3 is TGTGCCAGCAGCCGAACTGGGGGAATGAACACTGAAGCTTTCTTT.

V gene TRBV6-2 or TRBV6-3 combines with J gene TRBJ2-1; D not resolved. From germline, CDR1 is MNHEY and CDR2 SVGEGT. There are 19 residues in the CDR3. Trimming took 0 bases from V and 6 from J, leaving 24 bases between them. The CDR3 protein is CASSYSGLRILRWVNEQFF. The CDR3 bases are TGTGCCAGCAGTTACTCAGGGTTAAGGATCCTGAGGTGGGTCAATGAGCAGTTCTTC.

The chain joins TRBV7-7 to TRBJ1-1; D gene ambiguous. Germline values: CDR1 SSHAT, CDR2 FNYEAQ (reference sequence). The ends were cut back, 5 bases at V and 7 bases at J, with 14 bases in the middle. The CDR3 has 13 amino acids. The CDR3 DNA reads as TGTGCCAGCAGCCCGAGGGAGTTAAGTGAAGCTTTCTTT. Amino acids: CASSPRELSEAFF.